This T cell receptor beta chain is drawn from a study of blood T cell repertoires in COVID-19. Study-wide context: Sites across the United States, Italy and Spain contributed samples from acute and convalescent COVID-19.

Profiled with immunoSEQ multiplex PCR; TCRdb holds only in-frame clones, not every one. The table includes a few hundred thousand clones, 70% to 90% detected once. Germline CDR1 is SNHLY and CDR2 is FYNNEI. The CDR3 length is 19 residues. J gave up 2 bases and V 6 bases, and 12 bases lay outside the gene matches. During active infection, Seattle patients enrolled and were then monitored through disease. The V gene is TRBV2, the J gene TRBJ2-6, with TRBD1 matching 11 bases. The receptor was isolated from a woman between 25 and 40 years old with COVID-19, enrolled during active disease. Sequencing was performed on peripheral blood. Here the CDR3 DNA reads TGTGCCAGCAGGCACCCCGGGACAGGGGGACCCCCTGGGGCCAACGTCCTGACTTTC. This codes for CASRHPGTGGPPGANVLTF.